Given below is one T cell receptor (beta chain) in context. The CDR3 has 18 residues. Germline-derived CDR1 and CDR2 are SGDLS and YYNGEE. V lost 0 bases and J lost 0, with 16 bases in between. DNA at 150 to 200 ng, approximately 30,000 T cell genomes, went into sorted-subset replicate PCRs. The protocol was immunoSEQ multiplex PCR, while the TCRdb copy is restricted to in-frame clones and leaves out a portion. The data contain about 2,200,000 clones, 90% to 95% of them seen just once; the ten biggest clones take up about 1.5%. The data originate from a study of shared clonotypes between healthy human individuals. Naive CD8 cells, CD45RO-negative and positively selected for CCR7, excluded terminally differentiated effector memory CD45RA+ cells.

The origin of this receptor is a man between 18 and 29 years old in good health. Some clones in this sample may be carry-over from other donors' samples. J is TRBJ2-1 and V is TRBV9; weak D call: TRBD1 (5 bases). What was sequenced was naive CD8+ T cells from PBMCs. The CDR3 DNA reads TGTGCCAGCAGCGTAGACAGGTCCGACGGCTACTCCTACAATGAGCAGTTCTTC. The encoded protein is CASSVDRSDGYSYNEQFF. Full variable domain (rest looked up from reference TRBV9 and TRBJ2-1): DSGVTQTPKHLITATGQRVTLRCSPRSGDLSVYWYQQSLDQGLQFLIQYYNGEERAKGNILERFSAQQFPDLHSELNLSSLELGDSALYFCASSVDRSDGYSYNEQFFGPGTRLTVL.